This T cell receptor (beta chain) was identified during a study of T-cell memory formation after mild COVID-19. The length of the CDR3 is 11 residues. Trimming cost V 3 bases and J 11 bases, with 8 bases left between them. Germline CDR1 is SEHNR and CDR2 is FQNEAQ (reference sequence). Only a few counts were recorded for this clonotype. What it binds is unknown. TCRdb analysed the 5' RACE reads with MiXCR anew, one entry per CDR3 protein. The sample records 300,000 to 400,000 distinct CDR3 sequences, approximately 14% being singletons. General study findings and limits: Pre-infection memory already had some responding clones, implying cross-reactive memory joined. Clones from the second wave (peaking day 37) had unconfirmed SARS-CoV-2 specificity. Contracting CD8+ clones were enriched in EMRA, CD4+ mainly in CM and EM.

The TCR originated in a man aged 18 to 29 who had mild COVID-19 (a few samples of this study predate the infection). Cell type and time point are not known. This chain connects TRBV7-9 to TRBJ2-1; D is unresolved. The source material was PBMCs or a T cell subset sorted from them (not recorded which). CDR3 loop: CASSFSTQQFF. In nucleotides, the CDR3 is TGTGCCAGCAGCTTCTCAACCCAGCAGTTCTTC.